This entry describes one T cell receptor (beta chain). These data come from a study of blood T cell repertoires in COVID-19. The method was immunoSEQ multiplex PCR; TCRdb's version includes in-frame clones alone and lacks a portion of them. The table records about 120,000 clones, approximately 70% of them present only once. Unmatched junction bases numbered 4, after V lost 4 bases and J lost 6 bases. The V gene's germline CDR1 is MNHNY and CDR2 SVGAGI (reference sequence). The CDR3 runs to 16 residues. This receptor was identified in a human donor with acute or convalescent COVID-19. The donor label of this sample is uncertain. The sample taken for sequencing was peripheral blood. The rearrangement uses TRBV6-6 and TRBJ2-3; 16 bases line up with TRBD2. The CDR3 DNA reads as TGTGCCAGCAGTTGGGGACTAGCGGGGGGGGACGATACGCAGTATTTT. Amino acids: CASSWGLAGGDDTQYF.